The 21 T cell receptor beta chains reported below all come from one sample, sequenced in a study of blood T cell repertoires in COVID-19. Produced via immunoSEQ multiplex PCR; TCRdb's table is partial and in-frame only. The repertoire holds approximately 76,000 clones, 88% seen once, with roughly 45% in the top ten. The sample taken for sequencing was peripheral blood. The origin of the receptors is a human donor in a cohort sampled during active COVID-19.

This clone was seen more than once but under ten times. The gene calls are TRBV6-2 or TRBV6-3 and TRBJ2-7, with D maybe TRBD1 (6 bases). Trimming left V 4 bases short and J 2 bases short, with 18 bases between. Germline CDR1 MNHEY, CDR2 SVGEGT. The CDR3 extends over 16 amino acids. CDR3 nucleotide sequence: TGTGCCAGCAGTTCCCTCACAGGGAGCCTACCCTACGAGCAGTACTTC. Translated, it gives CASSSLTGSLPYEQYF.

This clone was found once. The chain links TRBV19 to TRBJ2-3; 7 nucleotides line up with TRBD2. Germline V gene data show CDR1 as LNHDA and CDR2 as SQIVND (reference sequence). The CDR3 runs to 14 residues. V lost 5 bases and J lost 0; bases outside the gene matches: 2. The CDR3 loop is CASSAAGSTDTQYF. Written as DNA, the CDR3 is TGTGCCAGTAGTGCAGCGGGGAGCACAGATACGCAGTATTTT.

The chain joins TRBV13 to TRBJ1-1, with 9 positions matching TRBD1. CDR3 length equals 14 residues. Germline-derived CDR1 and CDR2 are PRHDT and FYEKMQ (reference sequence). Unmatched junction bases numbered 5, after V lost 5 bases and J lost 4 bases. The DNA for the CDR3 is TGTGCCAGCAGCAAGCAGGACAGGGGCACTGAAGCTTTCTTT. Protein product: CASSKQDRGTEAFF.

The gene calls are TRBV30 and TRBJ1-3; possible D gene TRBD1, 6 bases. The CDR3 has 14 residues. V dropped 6 bases and J dropped 0 bases, with 12 bases sitting between them. The germline gives CDR1 GTSNPN, CDR2 SVGIG (reference sequence). CDR3 DNA sequence: TGTGCCTGCCAAACAGGGAACTCTGGAAACACCATATATTTT. Protein: CACQTGNSGNTIYF. Full variable domain (remainder filled in from reference TRBV30 and TRBJ1-3): SQTIHQWPATLVQPVGSPLSLECTVEGTSNPNLYWYRQAAGRGLQLLFYSVGIGQISSEVPQNLSASRPQDRQFILSSKKLLLSDSGFYLCACQTGNSGNTIYFGEGSWLTVV.

The chain employs TRBV5-1 and TRBJ1-4; no definite D call. Trimming cost V 3 bases and J 11 bases, with 14 bases left between them. The CDR3 is 13 residues long. Germline lookup yields CDR1 SGHRS and CDR2 YFSETQ. CDR3 region: CASSSMTGVKLFF. CDR3 in DNA: TGCGCCAGCAGCTCAATGACGGGTGTGAAACTGTTTTTT.

J is TRBJ2-1 and V is TRBV7-9; TRBD2 matches at 9 bases. Trimming took 5 bases from V and 6 from J; bases not matched to a gene: 8. Germline values: CDR1 SEHNR, CDR2 FQNEAQ (reference sequence). The CDR3 loop spans 15 amino acids. CDR3 in amino acids: CASSPPGTSSNEQFF. In DNA, the CDR3 is TGTGCCAGCAGCCCTCCCGGGACTAGCTCCAATGAGCAGTTCTTC.

The rearrangement joins TRBV7-2 to TRBJ2-1; D is unclear. This CDR3 comprises 17 residues. Looked up from germline, CDR1 is SGHTA and CDR2 is FQGNSA. Trimming took off 4 bases at V and 6 bases at J, with 22 bases between the two ends. DNA for the CDR3: TGTGCCAGCAGCTCCCTGTCCGGTTTCCTGATTTCCAATGAGCAGTTCTTC. Translation: CASSSLSGFLISNEQFF.

This clone was detected a few times. The chain is built from TRBV2 and TRBJ2-2; TRBD2 agrees at 7 bases. The CDR3 has 13 residues. Trimming removed 6 bases from V and 4 bases from J; junction bases left unmatched: 2. The germline gives CDR1 SNHLY, CDR2 FYNNEI. CDR3 residues: CASSGEGTGELFF. The CDR3 region has the DNA TGTGCCAGCAGCGGGGAGGGCACCGGGGAGCTGTTTTTT.

The chain has TRBV5-1 and TRBJ2-7; D is unclear. V lost 0 bases, J lost 0 bases, and 7 bases lay in between. The CDR3 covers 14 residues. Looked up from germline, CDR1 is SGHRS and CDR2 is YFSETQ. In DNA form, the CDR3 reads TGCGCCAGCAGCTTGGTGTCAGACTCCTACGAGCAGTACTTC. Protein product: CASSLVSDSYEQYF.

The chain combines TRBV12-3 or TRBV12-4 with TRBJ2-2, with TRBD2 as a possible D gene (6 bases). The germline V and J ends were trimmed by 7 bases and 7 bases, with 13 bases remaining between them. The CDR3 sequence is 13 residues long. This chain's CDR3 is CASNRELGGELFF. The CDR3, as DNA: TGTGCCAGCAACCGGGAGTTAGGCGGGGAGCTGTTTTTT.

The chain couples TRBV24-1 to TRBJ2-1; 14 bases align to TRBD2. Germline values: CDR1 KGHDR, CDR2 SFDVKD. The length of the CDR3 is 19 residues. V shed 3 bases and J 3 bases; nucleotides not matched to a gene: 9. The CDR3 sequence is CATSDRPGLAGVFYNEQFF. DNA of the CDR3: TGTGCCACCAGTGATAGACCGGGACTAGCGGGAGTCTTCTACAATGAGCAGTTCTTC.

CDR3 sequence: CASSPNRGSGEKLFF. CDR3 coding DNA: TGTGCCAGCTCACCAAACAGGGGATCTGGGGAAAAACTGTTTTTT. The V gene is TRBV18, the J gene TRBJ1-4; 7 nucleotides agree with TRBD1. The V and J ends lost 2 bases and 8 bases, in that order; junction bases with no gene match: 8. Germline V gene sequence: CDR1 KGHSH, CDR2 LQKENI. This CDR3 is built from 15 residues.

The chain combines TRBV30 with TRBJ1-1, with 11 bases identical to TRBD1. V shed 2 bases, J shed 0 bases, and the junction held 5 bases outside the gene matches. CDR3 length equals 16 residues. Per the germline V gene, CDR1 is GTSNPN and CDR2 is SVGIG (reference sequence). Written as DNA, the CDR3 is TGTGCCTGGAGTTCGGGACAGGGGGGTCTGAACACTGAAGCTTTCTTT. This encodes CAWSSGQGGLNTEAFF.

This sequence joins TRBV9 and TRBJ1-3; 8 bases map to TRBD1. Germline V gives CDR1 SGDLS, CDR2 YYNGEE. J gave up 3 bases and V 4 bases, and 6 bases lay outside the gene matches. The CDR3 length is 15 residues. CDR3 protein: CASSHRGQVGNTIYF. CDR3 nucleotides: TGTGCCAGCAGCCACAGGGGACAGGTTGGAAACACCATATATTTT.

CDR3 DNA sequence: TGTGCCAGCAGCCCGGGTCCTAGGGAGACCCAGTACTTC. It yields the protein CASSPGPRETQYF. The genes are TRBV6-2 or TRBV6-3 and TRBJ2-5; D is ambiguous. Trimming removed 6 bases at V and 5 bases at J, with 13 bases between. The CDR3 spans 13 residues. Germline assignment: CDR1 MNHEY and CDR2 SVGEGT.

In the case of this clone: At one boundary the junction diverges from the germline segment, which might be a read error. The V and J genes are TRBV7-3 and TRBJ2-5, with a possible D match to TRBD1 (5 bases). In germline, CDR1 is SGHTA, CDR2 FQGTGA. This CDR3 has 13 amino acids. DNA for the CDR3: TGTGCCAGCAGCTCGGACATTCAAGAGGCCCAGTACTTC. This codes for CASSSDIQEAQYF.

This chain links TRBV18 with TRBJ1-5; weak D call: TRBD1 (6 bases). This CDR3 is 13 amino acids long. Looked up from germline, CDR1 is KGHSH and CDR2 is LQKENI. Trimming took off 6 bases at V and 7 bases at J, with 13 bases between the two ends. The CDR3 spells CASSPGQAQPQHF. In DNA form, the CDR3 reads TGTGCCAGCTCGCCGGGACAAGCCCAGCCCCAGCATTTT.

CDR3 DNA: TGTGCCATCAGTTGGGACAGAGATCAGCCCCAGCATTTT. Its protein product is CAISWDRDQPQHF. This chain connects TRBV10-3 to TRBJ1-5; 7 bases agree with TRBD1. V was clipped by 5 bases and J by 5 bases; unmatched bases: 3. The CDR3 is made up of 13 amino acids. Germline loops: CDR1 ENHRY, CDR2 SYGVKD.

V and J are TRBV27 and TRBJ1-4; no definite D call. V was trimmed by 5 bases and J by 10 bases, leaving 20 bases between them. The germline V gene encodes CDR1 MNHEY and CDR2 SMNVEV (reference sequence). The CDR3 is made up of 15 amino acids. DNA for the CDR3: TGTGCCAGCAGTATAGCGGGATCTTACTCTGTAAAACTGTTTTTT. Its protein is CASSIAGSYSVKLFF.

The chain employs TRBV7-8 and TRBJ1-2; 10 bases agree with TRBD1. Germline V gene sequence: CDR1 SGHVS, CDR2 FQNEAQ. The junction had 7 bases not matched to a gene; V was cut back by 5 bases and J by 4 bases. CDR3 length: 15 residues. Written as DNA, the CDR3 is TGTGCCAGCAGCACCGGGACAGGGGACGGCTATGGCTACACCTTC. Protein product: CASSTGTGDGYGYTF.

In this sample, this clone turned up once. The chain is built from TRBV20-1 and TRBJ1-2, with 7 nucleotides matching TRBD1. Germline CDR1 reads DFQATT; CDR2 reads SNEGSKA (reference sequence). This CDR3 is built from 14 residues. The V and J ends lost 3 bases and 6 bases, in that order; junction bases with no gene match: 10. Here the CDR3 reads CSASHRGLLDGYTF. The CDR3 region has the DNA TGCAGTGCTAGTCACAGGGGCCTTTTGGATGGCTACACCTTC.